The T cell receptor (beta chain) described here comes from a study of blood T cells in healthy people across ages. Study-level results: Diversity estimates drawn from one million T cells were deemed underestimates. Across the age range, TCR beta diversity per million T cells fell in a roughly linear way.

Primed by a sample-barcoded 5' primer and a J-beta primer mix, a second PCR proceeded for 7 to 11 cycles. TCRdb re-called the 5' RACE reads through MiXCR, storing one row per CDR3 protein. In the table there are around 900,000 distinct CDR3 sequences, roughly 26% of which are singletons. Comment on this clonotype: Its antigen remains unidentified. It may be a read error: a sequence one base away is much more abundant.

Each individual donor underwent a draw of ten milliliters of peripheral blood. Samples each had at least 5 micrograms of total RNA extracted. This CDR3 region has 12 residues. CDR1 and CDR2 from the germline V gene are DFQATT and SNEGSKA (reference sequence). The chain links TRBV20-1 to TRBJ2-3, with D possibly TRBD1 on 5 matching bases. The sample taken for sequencing was blood. The TCR originated in a woman older than 75 in good health. The CDR3: CSAKLGTGTQYF. In DNA, the CDR3 is TGCAGTGCTAAACTGGGCACAGGTACGCAGTATTTT.